The next 25 T cell receptor beta chains were all read from a single sample in a study of human versus mouse CDR3 diversity and MHC coevolution. The data were produced by immunoSEQ multiplex PCR, yet TCRdb's version contains in-frame clones alone and is incomplete. The profile shows around 77,000 clones, about nine tenths of them singletons. Sequenced: naive CD4+ T cells from blood. Subset denoted: CD45RO-negative CD62L-positive naive CD4 T cells. The origin of the receptors is a person aged 25 to 69 in good health.

For the CDR3, the DNA is TGTGCCAGCAGAAGGACAGGTGAAGACGAGCAGTACTTC. This codes for CASRRTGEDEQYF. The V gene is TRBV6-6, the J gene TRBJ2-7; 7 bases map to TRBD1. The CDR3 extends over 13 amino acids. J gave up 5 bases and V 6 bases, and 7 bases lay outside the gene matches. Germline CDR1 and CDR2: MNHNY and SVGAGI (reference sequence).

V usage is TRBV23-1 and J usage is TRBJ1-4; 10 bases line up with TRBD1. TRBV23-1 is sorted into the ORF group, with uncertain function. The length of the CDR3 is 18 residues. V was clipped by 2 bases and J by 4 bases; unmatched bases: 10. The chain's CDR3 is CASSQNRPRTGGNEKLFF. The DNA for the CDR3 is TGCGCCAGCAGTCAAAACCGACCACGGACAGGGGGTAATGAAAAACTGTTTTTT.

This sequence joins TRBV9 and TRBJ1-1; 9 positions agree with TRBD1. The CDR3 totals 19 residues. The germline CDR1 and CDR2 sequences are SGDLS and YYNGEE. The ends lost 2 bases at V and 1 base at J; junction bases unmatched: 15. CDR3 in DNA: TGTGCCAGCAGCGTCGCAGCTGGGACAGGGAAGTTGGGGAACACTGAAGCTTTCTTT. Amino acids: CASSVAAGTGKLGNTEAFF.

The CDR3: CASKRRAGGYEQYF. The CDR3 coding sequence is TGTGCCAGCAAACGGCGGGCAGGGGGCTACGAGCAGTACTTC. This chain joins TRBV27 and TRBJ2-7, with TRBD1 matching over 7 bases. CDR1 MNHEY and CDR2 SMNVEV come from the germline V gene (reference sequence). The CDR3 covers 14 residues. Losses at the gene ends were 7 bases for V and 3 bases for J; bases not matched to a gene: 9.

V is TRBV29-1 and J is TRBJ1-1; D possibly corresponds to TRBD1 (5 bases). The CDR3 is 14 amino acids. V gave up 3 bases and J gave up 3 bases, with 14 bases separating them. CDR1 is SQVTM and CDR2 is ANQGSEA in the germline V gene. CDR3 protein: CSVELERGDTEAFF. In nucleotides, the CDR3 is TGCAGCGTTGAGTTAGAAAGGGGCGACACTGAAGCTTTCTTT. Together with reference TRBV29-1 and TRBJ1-1, the CDR3 gives the full variable domain: SAVISQKPSRDICQRGTSLTIQCQVDSQVTMMFWYRQQPGQSLTLIATANQGSEATYESGFVIDKFPISRPNLTFSTLTVSNMSPEDSSIYLCSVELERGDTEAFFGQGTRLTVV.

The rearrangement joins TRBV5-4 to TRBJ1-4; perhaps TRBD1 as D (5 bases). With 4 bases removed from V and 5 bases from J, the gap between germline ends came to 12 bases. The CDR3 spans 14 residues. Germline CDR1 SGHNT, CDR2 YYREEE (reference sequence). The CDR3 reads CASSPGGTNEKLFF. CDR3 sequence (DNA): TGTGCCAGCAGCCCGGGGGGGACCAATGAAAAACTGTTTTTT.

CDR3 amino acids: CASTVVQPQETQYF. In DNA form, the CDR3 reads TGTGCCAGCACCGTAGTACAGCCCCAAGAGACCCAGTACTTC. The chain employs TRBV6-1 and TRBJ2-5; no firm D call. The CDR3 covers 14 residues. The germline CDR1 and CDR2 sequences are MNHNS and SASEGT. With 7 bases removed from V and 1 base from J, the gap between germline ends came to 13 bases.

The chain employs TRBV2 and TRBJ2-1; D unresolved. Germline V gives CDR1 SNHLY, CDR2 FYNNEI. The CDR3 has 13 residues. Trimming stripped 6 bases from V and 5 bases from J, with 11 bases between. In nucleotides, the CDR3 is TGTGCCAGCAGCTTACTGAAAAACAATGAGCAGTTCTTC. As protein: CASSLLKNNEQFF.

The chain combines TRBV4-2 with TRBJ2-2, with TRBD1 matching 7 bases. With V trimmed by 5 bases and J by 7 bases, 13 bases remained unmatched. Germline loops: CDR1 LGHNA, CDR2 YNFKEQ. This CDR3 has 16 amino acids. CDR3 residues: CASSANRGRIIGELFF. Written as DNA, the CDR3 is TGTGCCAGCAGCGCGAACAGGGGTCGGATTATCGGGGAGCTGTTTTTT.

The chain employs TRBV5-4 and TRBJ2-1, with TRBD2 matching 8 bases. The germline V gene encodes CDR1 SGHNT and CDR2 YYREEE (reference sequence). The trim removed 0 bases at V and 5 bases at J, leaving 10 bases unmatched. CDR3 length: 17 residues. The CDR3 region is CASSLVGRREAHNEQFF. CDR3 DNA sequence: TGTGCCAGCAGCTTGGTGGGTCGGCGGGAGGCCCACAATGAGCAGTTCTTC.

The rearrangement links TRBV7-6 to TRBJ2-1; 8 bases are shared with TRBD1. CDR1 and CDR2 (germline): SGHVS, FNYEAQ. V shed 4 bases, J shed 7 bases, and the junction held 12 bases outside the gene matches. CDR3 length: 16 residues. CDR3 sequence reads: CASSSRTGRTRNEQFF. The CDR3 DNA reads as TGTGCCAGCAGCTCGAGGACAGGGAGAACGAGGAATGAGCAGTTCTTC.

The chain links TRBV21-1 to TRBJ1-6; the D call in the table, TRBD1, was not verified against the DNA. TRBV21-1 counts as a pseudogene. The CDR3 is made up of 13 amino acids. The CDR3 DNA reads TGTGCCAGCAGACCCAGGTGGGATTCACCCCTCCACTTT. Its translation is CASRPRWDSPLHF.

The chain links TRBV10-3 to TRBJ2-3, with D perhaps TRBD2 (5 bases). The V end was cut by 5 bases, the J end by 4 bases, with 22 bases between. The CDR3 sequence is 17 residues long. From germline, CDR1 is ENHRY and CDR2 SYGVKD. The CDR3 sequence is CAISPVGVVAPADTQYF. CDR3 DNA: TGTGCCATCAGTCCTGTCGGGGTCGTTGCGCCCGCAGATACGCAGTATTTT.

V gene TRBV5-4 combines with J gene TRBJ1-1; 7 bases map to TRBD1. Germline values: CDR1 SGHNT, CDR2 YYREEE (reference sequence). The CDR3 loop spans 16 amino acids. Trimming at V came to 3 bases and at J to 0 bases, leaving 8 bases not matched to a gene. This chain's CDR3 is CASSSGTEPMNTEAFF. Written as DNA, the CDR3 is TGTGCCAGCAGCTCGGGGACAGAGCCCATGAACACTGAAGCTTTCTTT.

The chain has TRBV4-1 and TRBJ2-3, with TRBD2 matching over 7 bases. Germline lookup yields CDR1 MGHRA and CDR2 YSYEKL. The CDR3 extends over 19 amino acids. V lost 3 bases and J lost 0; bases outside the gene matches: 15. The CDR3 DNA reads as TGCGCCAGCAGCCAGCCCCCTAAACCCCTAGCGGAAAGCACAGATACGCAGTATTTT. This codes for CASSQPPKPLAESTDTQYF.

The genes are TRBV27 and TRBJ2-2; D gene uncertain. The CDR3 length is 12 residues. CDR1 is MNHEY and CDR2 is SMNVEV in the germline V gene (reference sequence). Trimming shortened V by 3 bases and J by 7 bases, and 6 bases separated the two germline ends. CDR3 nucleotide sequence: TGTGCCAGCAGTTTGCGCCACGGGGAGCTGTTTTTT. Residues: CASSLRHGELFF.

V usage is TRBV29-1 and J usage is TRBJ2-2; the D gene is possibly TRBD2 (6 bases). Per the germline V gene, CDR1 is SQVTM and CDR2 is ANQGSEA. This CDR3 has 13 amino acids. The V end lost 4 bases, the J end lost 3 bases, and 9 bases lay between the germline ends. The CDR3 nucleotides read TGCAGCGTTGTAGCGGCCCACACCGGGGAGCTGTTTTTT. Residues: CSVVAAHTGELFF.

The chain is built from TRBV5-1 and TRBJ1-2; 8 bases match TRBD1. Germline-derived CDR1 and CDR2 are SGHRS and YFSETQ. V lost 1 base to trimming and J lost 4 bases; unmatched junction nucleotides: 3. There are 14 residues in the CDR3. The DNA for the CDR3 is TGCGCCAGCAGCTTGACACAGGGGGTCTATGGCTACACCTTC. Protein sequence: CASSLTQGVYGYTF.

The J gene is TRBJ2-3, the V gene TRBV5-1; D remains ambiguous. This CDR3 has 12 residues. Germline lookup yields CDR1 SGHRS and CDR2 YFSETQ. The germline V and J ends were trimmed by 3 bases and 0 bases, with 2 bases remaining between them. In DNA, the CDR3 is TGCGCCAGCAGCTCTAGCACAGATACGCAGTATTTT. As protein: CASSSSTDTQYF.

This chain links TRBV29-1 with TRBJ1-1, with D unclear. This CDR3 comprises 11 residues. Trimming shortened V by 4 bases and J by 6 bases, and 9 bases separated the two germline ends. Germline V gene data show CDR1 as SQVTM and CDR2 as ANQGSEA. The DNA for the CDR3 is TGCAGCGTTGGGAGGTTCGCTGAAGCTTTCTTT. Protein sequence: CSVGRFAEAFF.

This sequence joins TRBV6-5 and TRBJ1-5; D is uncertain. This CDR3 has 15 amino acids. Looked up from germline, CDR1 is MNHEY and CDR2 is SVGAGI. The V gene lost 3 bases and the J gene lost 3 bases, with 12 bases spanning the gap. The CDR3 protein is CASSYSSGINQPQHF. The CDR3 nucleotides are TGTGCCAGCAGTTATTCGAGCGGTATCAATCAGCCCCAGCATTTT.

This chain links TRBV30 with TRBJ1-2, with 7 bases fitting TRBD1. The V and J ends lost 8 bases and 5 bases, in that order; junction bases with no gene match: 8. The CDR3 spans 12 residues. Germline CDR1 and CDR2: GTSNPN and SVGIG (reference sequence). For the CDR3, the DNA is TGTGCCGAGGGACAGCCTTATTATGGCTACACCTTC. It codes for CAEGQPYYGYTF.

This chain links TRBV19 with TRBJ1-5; 11 bases line up with TRBD1. This CDR3 is 14 amino acids long. V dropped 3 bases and J dropped 7; count of bases not matched to a gene: 2. The germline gives CDR1 LNHDA, CDR2 SQIVND (reference sequence). The DNA for the CDR3 is TGTGCCAGTAGTATGGGGACAGGGGGGCAGCCCCAGCATTTT. This sequence encodes CASSMGTGGQPQHF.

J is TRBJ1-2 and V is TRBV6-6; a possible D gene is TRBD1 (6 bases). The CDR3 is 16 amino acids. Germline V CDR1 and CDR2: MNHNY, SVGAGI (reference sequence). Trimming cost V 0 bases and J 4 bases, with 15 bases left between them. The CDR3 loop reads CASSYSRVRGVYGYTF. The CDR3 bases are TGTGCCAGCAGTTACTCGAGAGTCAGGGGTGTCTATGGCTACACCTTC.

V gene TRBV12-2 combines with J gene TRBJ1-2; the table's D call, TRBD1, has no DNA check behind it. TRBV12-2 is listed as a pseudogene. This CDR3 has 14 residues. CDR3: CASRLALSGPGYTF. The CDR3 region has the DNA TGTGCAAGTCGCTTAGCGCTTTCAGGGCCTGGCTACACCTTC.